This T cell receptor beta chain originates from a study of shared clonotypes between healthy human individuals. This clone was observed a single time. It was at deep level that the assay was run. Here immunoSEQ multiplex PCR was the method, and the copy in TCRdb shows in-frame clones only, minus some. This sample yields over 2 million clones, of which 95% are seen a single time; roughly 0.13% belongs to the top ten. Donors, healthy HIV-negative adults, lacked recent acute infections or vaccinations. The CDR3 loop spans 14 amino acids. V gave up 4 bases and J gave up 8 bases; unmatched junction bases: 7. Germline V lookup: CDR1 SGHNT, CDR2 YYREEE (reference sequence).

This TCR was recovered from a young man in good health. V is TRBV5-4 and J is TRBJ1-4; 8 positions match TRBD1. Sequencing was done on a sample of naive CD4+ T cells sorted from blood. Subset denoted: CD45RA+ positively selected. CDR3 DNA sequence: TGTGCCAGCAGCCCAGGGGGCGGAGGAGAAAAACTGTTTTTT. This encodes CASSPGGGGEKLFF.